The next 19 T cell receptor beta chains were all read from a single sample in a study of post-analysis software for immune sequencing data. General study findings and limits: When patients were compared with controls, a handful of TRBV segments were more frequent, TRBV5-6, TRBV5-1 and TRBV20-1 among them.

The antigens for these receptors are not known. Carried by the TCR beta cDNA libraries were unique molecular identifiers. Each CDR3 protein is one row after TCRdb ran MiXCR on the PCR reads. In the table there are fewer than 550,000 distinct CDR3 sequences, around a third of which are singletons. The material sequenced was blood. Every receptor here comes from a girl aged 2 to 17 with multiple sclerosis.

V and J are TRBV5-1 and TRBJ1-2; the D is unclear. Per the germline V gene, CDR1 is SGHRS and CDR2 is YFSETQ. The CDR3 has 15 residues. The V and J ends lost 0 bases and 4 bases respectively, with 13 bases between them. In DNA form, the CDR3 reads TGCGCCAGCAGCTTGGGATCTGGGTTCGGCTATGGCTACACCTTC. Translated: CASSLGSGFGYGYTF.

This clonotype has more than one count but fewer than ten. The rearrangement links TRBV5-1 to TRBJ1-1, with unresolved D. V dropped 0 bases and J dropped 8 bases, with 8 bases sitting between them. CDR1 SGHRS and CDR2 YFSETQ come from the germline V gene. The CDR3 runs 12 residues. DNA of the CDR3: TGCGCCAGCAGCTTGGGTACGGACGAAGCTTTCTTT. Translation: CASSLGTDEAFF.

Many counts were recorded for this clonotype. The rearrangement joins TRBV20-1 to TRBJ2-4; 9 bases align to TRBD1. This CDR3 comprises 12 residues. The V segment lost 5 bases and the J segment 8 bases; nucleotides outside the gene matches: 4. The germline CDR1 and CDR2 sequences are DFQATT and SNEGSKA (reference sequence). The CDR3 region is CSAWDRADIQYF. The CDR3 DNA follows: TGCAGTGCTTGGGACAGGGCGGACATTCAGTACTTC.

In its sample, this clonotype was seen many times. The V gene is TRBV5-1, the J gene TRBJ2-7; 7 nucleotides match TRBD2. The CDR3 totals 17 residues. V was clipped by 2 bases and J by 5 bases; unmatched bases: 16. Germline CDR1 SGHRS, CDR2 YFSETQ. The CDR3, as DNA: TGCGCCAGCAGCTTAAGCGGGGACTTTCCAGGAGACCACGAGCAGTACTTC. This encodes CASSLSGDFPGDHEQYF. The full variable domain, completed using reference TRBV5-1 and TRBJ2-7, is KAGVTQTPRYLIKTRGQQVTLSCSPISGHRSVSWYQQTPGQGLQFLFEYFSETQRNKGNFPGRFSGRQFSNSRSEMNVSTLELGDSALYLCASSLSGDFPGDHEQYFGPGTRLTVT.

This clonotype has only a few counts. In nucleotides, the CDR3 is TGTGCCAGCAGCCAAGCTAGCGGGGGGGGAGAGCAGTTCTTC. Translated: CASSQASGGGEQFF. This chain connects TRBV3-1 to TRBJ2-1; 12 bases line up with TRBD2. The germline CDR1 and CDR2 sequences are LGHDT and YNNKEL (reference sequence). With 1 base clipped from V and 10 bases from J, the junction kept 2 bases outside the gene matches. The CDR3 runs to 14 residues.

This clonotype was seen more than once but under ten times. The V and J genes are TRBV29-1 and TRBJ1-1; a possible D gene is TRBD1 (6 bases). V dropped 4 bases and J dropped 0 bases, with 12 bases sitting between them. Germline assignment: CDR1 SQVTM and CDR2 ANQGSEA. The CDR3 is 14 amino acids. The CDR3: CSVVFRTVNTEAFF. The CDR3 nucleotides are TGCAGCGTTGTGTTTCGGACAGTGAACACTGAAGCTTTCTTT.

This rearrangement joins TRBV20-1 to TRBJ1-2, with 8 nucleotides matching TRBD1. The V gene's germline CDR1 is DFQATT and CDR2 SNEGSKA (reference sequence). The trim removed 0 bases at V and 1 base at J, leaving 1 base unmatched. CDR3 length equals 14 residues. For the CDR3, the DNA is TGCAGTGCTAGAGACGGACAGGGTAACTATGGCTACACCTTC. It specifies CSARDGQGNYGYTF.

In its sample, this clonotype was seen a few times. The rearrangement joins TRBV7-9 to TRBJ2-7; 10 bases line up with TRBD1. This CDR3 has 15 residues. Germline V lookup: CDR1 SEHNR, CDR2 FQNEAQ (reference sequence). Trimming removed 6 bases from V and 1 base from J; junction bases left unmatched: 6. The chain's CDR3 is CASRNRTGGSYEQYF. In nucleotides, the CDR3 is TGTGCCAGCAGGAACAGGACAGGGGGTTCCTACGAGCAGTACTTC.

This clonotype came up a few times. CDR3 protein: CASSFDREQFF. CDR3 DNA: TGCGCCAGCAGTTTTGACCGAGAGCAGTTCTTC. The chain is built from TRBV5-1 and TRBJ2-1; no firm D call. Looked up from germline, CDR1 is SGHRS and CDR2 is YFSETQ. The CDR3 spans 11 residues. V dropped 5 bases and J dropped 10 bases, with 10 bases sitting between them.

This chain joins TRBV2 and TRBJ1-5; D gene uncertain. Germline V gene sequence: CDR1 SNHLY, CDR2 FYNNEI. Trimming took off 3 bases at V and 7 bases at J, with 10 bases between the two ends. This CDR3 is 13 amino acids long. The CDR3, as DNA: TGTGCCAGCAGTGAGGCAAGGGTACAGCCCCAGCATTTT. Amino acid sequence: CASSEARVQPQHF.

This clonotype was seen more than once but under ten times. V usage is TRBV2 and J usage is TRBJ1-2; the D is unclear. Germline-derived CDR1 and CDR2 are SNHLY and FYNNEI. Trimming pared 2 bases from V and 4 bases from J, leaving 8 bases between. The CDR3 loop spans 13 amino acids. The CDR3 DNA sequence: TGTGCCAGCAGTGAATTTGGCGGCTATGGCTACACCTTC. It encodes CASSEFGGYGYTF.

This clonotype has only a few counts. V usage is TRBV5-1 and J usage is TRBJ2-7; no firm D call. CDR3 length: 12 amino acids. Trimming stripped 3 bases from V and 4 bases from J, with 8 bases between. CDR1 SGHRS and CDR2 YFSETQ come from the germline V gene. CDR3 region: CASSYGSYEQYF. In nucleotides, the CDR3 is TGCGCCAGCAGCTACGGGTCGTACGAGCAGTACTTC.

This rearrangement joins TRBV3-1 to TRBJ2-1; 13 nucleotides match TRBD2. V gave up 3 bases and J gave up 0 bases; unmatched junction bases: 2. This CDR3 has 17 amino acids. The germline V gene has CDR1 LGHDT and CDR2 YNNKEL (reference sequence). CDR3 amino acids: CASSQGLAGSSYNEQFF. The CDR3, as DNA: TGTGCCAGCAGCCAGGGACTAGCGGGGAGCTCCTACAATGAGCAGTTCTTC.

The rearrangement links TRBV20-1 to TRBJ1-1; no firm D call. This CDR3 has 15 amino acids. Trimming cost V 0 bases and J 2 bases, with 13 bases left between them. Germline CDR1 and CDR2: DFQATT and SNEGSKA (reference sequence). This CDR3 reads CSAREPWIGNTEAFF. CDR3 nucleotide sequence: TGCAGTGCTAGAGAACCCTGGATAGGCAACACTGAAGCTTTCTTT.

The CDR3 DNA follows: TGTGCCAGCAGCCAGCAGGAGCGGGAAAAACTGTTTTTT. Translating it yields CASSQQEREKLFF. The chain recombines TRBV3-1 with TRBJ1-4; no reliable D call. The CDR3 has 13 residues. Per germline, CDR1 LGHDT and CDR2 YNNKEL (reference sequence). The ends were cut back, 3 bases at V and 8 bases at J, with 10 bases in the middle. The full variable domain, in which reference TRBV3-1 and TRBJ1-4 provide the parts outside the CDR3, is DTAVSQTPKYLVTQMGNDKSIKCEQNLGHDTMYWYKQDSKKFLKIMFSYNNKELIINETVPNRFSPKSPDKAHLNLHINSLELGDSAVYFCASSQQEREKLFFGSGTQLSVL.

This clonotype was detected a few times. The chain links TRBV10-3 to TRBJ2-1, with TRBD1 matching 8 bases. This CDR3 has 15 amino acids. Germline loops: CDR1 ENHRY, CDR2 SYGVKD. Trimming took 6 bases from V and 9 from J; bases not matched to a gene: 13. The CDR3 DNA is TGTGCCATCAGCGCTGCTGACAGGGGAGGTAGTGAGCAGTTCTTC. Protein sequence: CAISAADRGGSEQFF.

This clonotype has just a few counts. The chain is built from TRBV5-5 and TRBJ1-2; no reliable D call. Germline V gene data show CDR1 as SGHKS and CDR2 as YYEKEE (reference sequence). This CDR3 spans 14 amino acids. Trimming left V 0 bases short and J 7 bases short, with 13 bases between. The CDR3: CASSLDVSGSGYTF. The DNA for the CDR3 is TGTGCCAGCAGCTTGGACGTCTCAGGTTCTGGCTACACCTTC.

This clonotype was detected a few times. This CDR3 reads CASSYRAGTTSGANVLTF. The CDR3 DNA follows: TGTGCCAGCAGTTACCGCGCCGGGACCACCTCTGGGGCCAACGTCCTGACTTTC. The gene calls are TRBV6-5 and TRBJ2-6; D possibly uses TRBD1 or TRBD2 (5 bases each). Trimming left V 2 bases short and J 0 bases short, with 14 bases between. The length of the CDR3 is 18 residues. The germline CDR1 and CDR2 sequences are MNHEY and SVGAGI.

This sequence joins TRBV4-2 and TRBJ2-5, with 12 positions matching TRBD2. The V gene's germline CDR1 is LGHNA and CDR2 YNFKEQ. This CDR3 spans 16 amino acids. After removal of 4 bases from V and 1 base from J, the junction contained 4 bases not matched to a gene. CDR3 sequence: CASSPASGGAQETQYF. CDR3 DNA: TGTGCCAGCAGCCCTGCTAGCGGGGGGGCCCAAGAGACCCAGTACTTC.